This entry is about one TCR beta chain. The antigen remains unidentified. This library used 300 to 500 ng RNA and molecular barcoded adaptors spanning alpha/delta and beta/gamma chains. TCRdb called the reads again in MiXCR, with one record for every CDR3 protein. The table has about 46,000 distinct CDR3 sequences, about a fifth seen once. The sample originates from a study of read filtering for tumor transcriptome and immune sequencing. Study-level information: Among patients, some 17 were male and 14 female, aged about 45 to 90 (mean approximately 64). By R-ISS, stages I, II and III held around 8, 15 and 7 patients. After DNase treatment, RNA was made into whole-transcriptome libraries. General observations from the study: About 80% of IR-seq clonotypes had a single read, yet these held approximately 3.5% of reads.

The sample consisted of a population of CD138-negative cells sorted from bone marrow. The TCR comes from a donor over 35 with multiple myeloma.

The CDR3 region has the DNA TGCGCCAGCAACGAGAGCGTGGCAGATACGCAGTATTTT. It specifies CASNESVADTQYF. The chain carries TRBV4-1 and TRBJ2-3; no reliable D call. The V end lost 7 bases, the J end lost 4 bases, and 12 bases lay between the germline ends. Per germline, CDR1 MGHRA and CDR2 YSYEKL. The CDR3 is made up of 13 amino acids.